A single sample is the source of the 10 T cell receptor beta chains below, sequenced in a study of blood T cell repertoires in COVID-19. Some clones are missing from TCRdb's copy, which holds only in-frame ones; the method was immunoSEQ multiplex PCR. The table lists 150,000 to 200,000 clones, roughly 85% of them singletons, with over 4.5% in the top ten. The sequencing input was peripheral blood. These receptors were obtained from a human donor in a cohort sampled during active COVID-19.

This chain connects TRBV2 to TRBJ2-5, with D unclear. Germline V gene sequence: CDR1 SNHLY, CDR2 FYNNEI. The V and J ends lost 8 bases and 6 bases respectively, with 13 bases between them. This CDR3 has 12 residues. The CDR3 nucleotides are TGTGCCAGCGGCTTGCTTCAGAAGACCCAGTACTTC. This sequence encodes CASGLLQKTQYF.

The chain couples TRBV2 to TRBJ2-7; 7 nucleotides agree with TRBD1. Germline V gene sequence: CDR1 SNHLY, CDR2 FYNNEI. The CDR3 runs to 13 residues. V shed 4 bases, J shed 6 bases, and the junction held 6 bases outside the gene matches. The CDR3 bases are TGTGCCAGCAGTGCGGAACAGGGGACCGAGCAGTACTTC. Translating gives CASSAEQGTEQYF.

This chain links TRBV5-6 with TRBJ2-7, with TRBD2 matching 10 bases. CDR3 length: 14 amino acids. Germline lookup yields CDR1 SGHDT and CDR2 YYEEEE. J gave up 6 bases and V 0 bases, and 3 bases lay outside the gene matches. CDR3 in amino acids: CASSLGLAGVEQYF. The CDR3 bases are TGTGCCAGCAGCTTGGGGCTAGCGGGAGTCGAGCAGTACTTC. Supplemented by reference TRBV5-6 and TRBJ2-7, the full variable domain reads DAGVTQSPTHLIKTRGQQVTLRCSPKSGHDTVSWYQQALGQGPQFIFQYYEEEERQRGNFPDRFSGHQFPNYSSELNVNALLLGDSALYLCASSLGLAGVEQYFGPGTRLTVT.

This clone was recorded once. The V gene is TRBV11-3, the J gene TRBJ2-1; tentatively, D is TRBD2 (6 bases). The V gene lost 3 bases and the J gene lost 4 bases, with 13 bases spanning the gap. Per the germline V gene, CDR1 is SGHNT and CDR2 is YENEEA. The CDR3 spans 15 residues. CDR3 nucleotides: TGTGCCAGCAGCTTGGGGGACTTCACTTACAATGAGCAGTTCTTC. It encodes CASSLGDFTYNEQFF.

The gene calls are TRBV28 and TRBJ1-3; 7 nucleotides match TRBD1. The germline CDR1 and CDR2 sequences are MDHEN and SYDVKM. The CDR3 runs to 15 residues. With 2 bases clipped from V and 0 bases from J, the junction kept 1 base outside the gene matches. In DNA, the CDR3 is TGTGCCAGCAGTTTAGACAGGGCCTCTGGAAACACCATATATTTT. Translation: CASSLDRASGNTIYF. Together with reference TRBV28 and TRBJ1-3, the CDR3 gives the full variable domain: DVKVTQSSRYLVKRTGEKVFLECVQDMDHENMFWYRQDPGLGLRLIYFSYDVKMKEKGDIPEGYSVSREKKERFSLILESASTNQTSMYLCASSLDRASGNTIYFGEGSWLTVV.

The gene calls are TRBV30 and TRBJ2-7; D is possibly TRBD2 (5 bases). The CDR3 extends over 12 amino acids. Trimming took 2 bases from V and 4 from J, leaving 9 bases between them. Germline loops: CDR1 GTSNPN, CDR2 SVGIG (reference sequence). Here the CDR3 reads CAWSLGEYEQYF. CDR3 coding DNA: TGTGCCTGGAGTCTGGGAGAATACGAGCAGTACTTC. The whole variable domain, filled in from reference TRBV30 and TRBJ2-7, reads SQTIHQWPATLVQPVGSPLSLECTVEGTSNPNLYWYRQAAGRGLQLLFYSVGIGQISSEVPQNLSASRPQDRQFILSSKKLLLSDSGFYLCAWSLGEYEQYFGPGTRLTVT.

The table lists this clone with a few counts. This chain uses TRBV5-6 with TRBJ2-3; TRBD2 matches 7 bases. The CDR3 totals 18 residues. The junction had 11 bases not matched to a gene; V was cut back by 1 base and J by 0 bases. Germline V lookup: CDR1 SGHDT, CDR2 YYEEEE. As DNA, the CDR3 is TGTGCCAGCAGCTTGCCCCGCGGGGGAATGGGGAGCACAGATACGCAGTATTTT. It specifies CASSLPRGGMGSTDTQYF.

The genes are TRBV5-4 and TRBJ2-1; 14 bases align to TRBD2. V dropped 3 bases and J dropped 8; count of bases not matched to a gene: 16. The CDR3 loop spans 19 amino acids. Germline loops: CDR1 SGHNT, CDR2 YYREEE (reference sequence). CDR3 sequence reads: CASSCPSGLAGGPTDEQFF. DNA for the CDR3: TGTGCCAGCAGCTGCCCCTCCGGACTAGCGGGAGGACCTACGGATGAGCAGTTCTTC.

The rearrangement joins TRBV29-1 to TRBJ2-3; 8 nucleotides line up with TRBD1. The CDR3 runs 14 residues. CDR1 SQVTM and CDR2 ANQGSEA come from the germline V gene. Unmatched junction bases numbered 6, after V lost 6 bases and J lost 1 base. The CDR3 loop reads CSVILTGGTDTQYF. The DNA of the CDR3 is TGCAGCGTCATTTTGACAGGGGGCACAGATACGCAGTATTTT.

This chain connects TRBV30 to TRBJ2-3; 11 bases map to TRBD2. This CDR3 has 13 residues. V lost 6 bases and J lost 5; bases outside the gene matches: 4. Germline lookup yields CDR1 GTSNPN and CDR2 SVGIG (reference sequence). The chain's CDR3 is CACSSGGRDTQYF. The CDR3 DNA sequence: TGTGCCTGTTCTAGCGGGGGGCGAGATACGCAGTATTTT. Based on the CDR3 plus reference TRBV30 and TRBJ2-3, the full variable domain is SQTIHQWPATLVQPVGSPLSLECTVEGTSNPNLYWYRQAAGRGLQLLFYSVGIGQISSEVPQNLSASRPQDRQFILSSKKLLLSDSGFYLCACSSGGRDTQYFGPGTRLTVL.